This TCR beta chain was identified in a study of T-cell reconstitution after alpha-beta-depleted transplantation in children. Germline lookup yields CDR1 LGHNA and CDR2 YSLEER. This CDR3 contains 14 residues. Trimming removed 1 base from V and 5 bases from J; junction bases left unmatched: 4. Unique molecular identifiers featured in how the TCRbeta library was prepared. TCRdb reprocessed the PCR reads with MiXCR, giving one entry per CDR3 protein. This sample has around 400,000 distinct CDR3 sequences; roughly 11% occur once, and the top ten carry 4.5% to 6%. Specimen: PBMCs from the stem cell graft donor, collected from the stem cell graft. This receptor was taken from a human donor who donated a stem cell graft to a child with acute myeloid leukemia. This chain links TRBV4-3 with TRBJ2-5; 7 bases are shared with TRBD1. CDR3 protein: CASSQGPTGETQYF. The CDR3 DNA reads TGCGCCAGCAGCCAAGGGCCGACAGGGGAGACCCAGTACTTC.